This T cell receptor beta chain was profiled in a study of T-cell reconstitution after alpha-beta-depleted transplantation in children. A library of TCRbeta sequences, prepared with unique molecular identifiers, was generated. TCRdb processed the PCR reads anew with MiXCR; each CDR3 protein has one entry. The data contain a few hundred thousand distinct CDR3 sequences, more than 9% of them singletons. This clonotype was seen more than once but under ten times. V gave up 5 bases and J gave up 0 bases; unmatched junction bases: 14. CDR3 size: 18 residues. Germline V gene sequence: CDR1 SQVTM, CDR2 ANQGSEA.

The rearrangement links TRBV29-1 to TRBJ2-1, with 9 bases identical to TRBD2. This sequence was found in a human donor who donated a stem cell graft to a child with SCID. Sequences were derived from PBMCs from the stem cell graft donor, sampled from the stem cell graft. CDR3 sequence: CSVPPEWLAGNSYNEQFF. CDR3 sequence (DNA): TGCAGCGTTCCCCCTGAGTGGCTAGCGGGGAACTCCTACAATGAGCAGTTCTTC.